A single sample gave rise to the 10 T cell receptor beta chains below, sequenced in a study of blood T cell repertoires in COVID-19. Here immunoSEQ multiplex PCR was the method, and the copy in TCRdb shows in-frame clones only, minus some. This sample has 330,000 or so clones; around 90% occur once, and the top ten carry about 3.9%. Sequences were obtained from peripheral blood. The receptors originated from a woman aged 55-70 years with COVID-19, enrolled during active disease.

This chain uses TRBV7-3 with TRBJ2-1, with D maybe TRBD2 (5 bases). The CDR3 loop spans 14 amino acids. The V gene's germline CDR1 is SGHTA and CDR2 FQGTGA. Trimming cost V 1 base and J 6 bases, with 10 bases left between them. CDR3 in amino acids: CASSLNGLFNEQFF. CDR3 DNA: TGTGCCAGCAGCTTAAATGGACTTTTCAATGAGCAGTTCTTC. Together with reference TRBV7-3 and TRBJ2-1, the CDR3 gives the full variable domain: GAGVSQTPSNKVTEKGKYVELRCDPISGHTALYWYRQSLGQGPEFLIYFQGTGAADDSGLPNDRFFAVRPEGSVSTLKIQRTERGDSAVYLCASSLNGLFNEQFFGPGTRLTVL.

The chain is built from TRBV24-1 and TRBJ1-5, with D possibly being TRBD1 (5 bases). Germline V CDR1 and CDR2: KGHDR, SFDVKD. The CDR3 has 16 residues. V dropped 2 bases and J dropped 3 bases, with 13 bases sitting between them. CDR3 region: CATSDSLGGANQPQHF. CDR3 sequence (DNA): TGTGCCACCAGTGATTCATTGGGAGGGGCCAATCAGCCCCAGCATTTT.

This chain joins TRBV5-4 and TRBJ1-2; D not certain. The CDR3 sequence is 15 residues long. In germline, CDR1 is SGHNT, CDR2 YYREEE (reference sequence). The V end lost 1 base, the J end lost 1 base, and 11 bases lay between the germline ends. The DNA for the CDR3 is TGTGCCAGCAGCTTGAGGAGAGGCGTTAACTATGGCTACACCTTC. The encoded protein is CASSLRRGVNYGYTF.

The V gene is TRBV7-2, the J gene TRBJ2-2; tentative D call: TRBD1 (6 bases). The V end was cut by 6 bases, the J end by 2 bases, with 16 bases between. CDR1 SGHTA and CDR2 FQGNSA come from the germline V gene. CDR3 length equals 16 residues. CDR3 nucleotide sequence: TGTGCCAGCAGAGTCGCCGGACAGATAAACACCGGGGAGCTGTTTTTT. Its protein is CASRVAGQINTGELFF.

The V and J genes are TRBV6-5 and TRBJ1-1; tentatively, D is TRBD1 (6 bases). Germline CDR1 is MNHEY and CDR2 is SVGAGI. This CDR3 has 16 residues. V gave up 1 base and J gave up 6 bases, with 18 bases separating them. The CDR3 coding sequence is TGTGCCAGCAGTTACTTTGGGTCAGGGGCAGGACCTGAAGCTTTCTTT. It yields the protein CASSYFGSGAGPEAFF.

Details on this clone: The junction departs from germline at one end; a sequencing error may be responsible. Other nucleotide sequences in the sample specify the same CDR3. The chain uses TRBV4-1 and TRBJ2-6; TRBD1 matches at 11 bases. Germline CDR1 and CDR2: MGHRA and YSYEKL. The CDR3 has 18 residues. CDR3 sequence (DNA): TGCGCCAGTAGCCCATCCGGGACAGGGGGCTCTGGGGCCAACGTCCTGACTTTC. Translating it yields CASSPSGTGGSGANVLTF.

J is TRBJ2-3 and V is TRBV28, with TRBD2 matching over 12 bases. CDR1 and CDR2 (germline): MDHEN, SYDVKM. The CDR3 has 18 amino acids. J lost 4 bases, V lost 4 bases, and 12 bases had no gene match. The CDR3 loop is CASSSLAGGDSSPDTQYF. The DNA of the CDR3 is TGTGCCAGCAGTTCCCTAGCGGGGGGGGACTCTTCCCCAGATACGCAGTATTTT.

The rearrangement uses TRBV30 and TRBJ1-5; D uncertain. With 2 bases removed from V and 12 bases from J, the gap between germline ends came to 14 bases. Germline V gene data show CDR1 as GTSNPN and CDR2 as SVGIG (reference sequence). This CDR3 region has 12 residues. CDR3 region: CAWSTTQWVQHF. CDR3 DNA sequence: TGTGCCTGGAGTACGACACAGTGGGTCCAGCATTTT.

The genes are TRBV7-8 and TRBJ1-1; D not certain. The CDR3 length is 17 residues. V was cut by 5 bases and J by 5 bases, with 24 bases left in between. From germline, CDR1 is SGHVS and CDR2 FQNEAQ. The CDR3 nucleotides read TGTGCCAGCAGCCCCGGGTTAAGCAGCCCGATAGAAACTGAAGCTTTCTTT. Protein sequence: CASSPGLSSPIETEAFF.

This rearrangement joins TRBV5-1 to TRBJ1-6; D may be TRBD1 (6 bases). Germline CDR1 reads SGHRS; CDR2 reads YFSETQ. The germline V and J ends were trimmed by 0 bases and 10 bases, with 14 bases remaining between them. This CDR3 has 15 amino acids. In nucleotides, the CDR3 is TGCGCCAGCAGCTTGGTGGCAGGGGTCAAGTCACCCCTCCACTTT. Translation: CASSLVAGVKSPLHF.